These 10 T cell receptor beta chains were all obtained from the same sample, sequenced in a study of technical replicates of blood from a handful of donors. Measured with immunoSEQ multiplex PCR; TCRdb has only the in-frame clones, and not every one. The data contain approximately 49,000 clones, 80% to 95% of them singletons. Sequencing was carried out using PBMCs. The receptors come from a human donor in good health. Some clones in this sample may be carry-over from other donors' samples.

V is TRBV25-1 and J is TRBJ1-5, with D perhaps matching TRBD1 (6 bases). The length of the CDR3 is 15 residues. V gave up 2 bases and J gave up 3 bases, with 11 bases separating them. Germline-derived CDR1 and CDR2 are MGHDK and SYGVNS. The CDR3 reads CASSEGTGYNQPQHF. DNA of the CDR3: TGTGCCAGCAGTGAAGGTACAGGGTACAATCAGCCCCAGCATTTT.

This clone was recorded only once. The V and J genes are TRBV27 and TRBJ2-1; D gene uncertain. Per the germline V gene, CDR1 is MNHEY and CDR2 is SMNVEV (reference sequence). This CDR3 has 13 amino acids. V lost 2 bases to trimming and J lost 6 bases, with 8 bases between them. The CDR3, as DNA: TGTGCCAGCAGTTTAGGTCGGGTCAATGAGCAGTTCTTC. This sequence encodes CASSLGRVNEQFF.

This chain links TRBV27 with TRBJ2-2; 7 nucleotides line up with TRBD2. CDR3 length: 16 residues. Germline CDR1 MNHEY, CDR2 SMNVEV (reference sequence). V shed 6 bases, J shed 0 bases, and the junction held 7 bases outside the gene matches. The CDR3 region is CASSQWTSPNTGELFF. In DNA, the CDR3 is TGTGCCAGCAGCCAATGGACTAGTCCGAACACCGGGGAGCTGTTTTTT.

V is TRBV29-1 and J is TRBJ1-2; D possibly corresponds to TRBD1 (6 bases). Germline V gene data show CDR1 as SQVTM and CDR2 as ANQGSEA. There are 12 residues in the CDR3. With 6 bases removed from V and 5 bases from J, the gap between germline ends came to 13 bases. CDR3 sequence: CSVSGVGYGYTF. CDR3 in DNA: TGCAGCGTGTCAGGGGTGGGGTATGGCTACACCTTC.

The rearrangement joins TRBV6-1 to TRBJ1-1; D is possibly TRBD1 (5 bases). The germline V gene encodes CDR1 MNHNS and CDR2 SASEGT. This CDR3 has 13 residues. Trimming removed 6 bases from V and 4 bases from J, with 12 bases in between. CDR3 bases: TGTGCCAGCAGGTCCAGGGTGGGCACTGAAGCTTTCTTT. Protein: CASRSRVGTEAFF.

CDR3 bases: TGTGCCAGCAGCTCGACAGCTCAAACCTATGGCTACACCTTC. This translates into CASSSTAQTYGYTF. The chain employs TRBV7-8 and TRBJ1-2, with D possibly matching TRBD1 (5 bases). CDR1 is SGHVS, CDR2 FQNEAQ, per germline. Trimming left V 4 bases short and J 4 bases short, with 13 bases between. CDR3 size: 14 residues.

The chain joins TRBV29-1 to TRBJ2-5, with D possibly matching TRBD2 (5 bases). Germline CDR1 is SQVTM and CDR2 is ANQGSEA. The CDR3 consists of 14 residues. Trimming left V 4 bases short and J 1 base short, with 13 bases between. Here the CDR3 DNA reads TGCAGCGTTGTCCCGGACTGGGGCCAAGAGACCCAGTACTTC. Protein: CSVVPDWGQETQYF.

The rearrangement joins TRBV6-5 to TRBJ2-7; possible D gene TRBD1, 5 bases. Germline CDR1 is MNHEY and CDR2 is SVGAGI. V dropped 2 bases and J dropped 1 base, with 12 bases sitting between them. The length of the CDR3 is 15 residues. The CDR3 nucleotides are TGTGCCAGCAGTTACCGCAGGGAAGGGTCCTACGAGCAGTACTTC. Residues: CASSYRREGSYEQYF.

This chain uses TRBV4-2 with TRBJ1-2, with D hard to call. Germline V CDR1 and CDR2: LGHNA, YNFKEQ. The length of the CDR3 is 12 residues. Trimming removed 0 bases at V and 8 bases at J, with 7 bases between. CDR3 in amino acids: CASSQDGGGYTF. As DNA, the CDR3 is TGTGCCAGCAGCCAAGACGGAGGCGGCTACACCTTC.

This chain joins TRBV7-9 and TRBJ1-6, with 7 bases matching TRBD1. The germline CDR1 and CDR2 sequences are SEHNR and FQNEAQ (reference sequence). After removal of 3 bases from V and 0 bases from J, the junction contained 2 bases not matched to a gene. This CDR3 contains 16 residues. The CDR3 DNA reads as TGTGCCAGCAGCTTCGACAGGGCCTCCTATAATTCACCCCTCCACTTT. Amino acid sequence: CASSFDRASYNSPLHF.